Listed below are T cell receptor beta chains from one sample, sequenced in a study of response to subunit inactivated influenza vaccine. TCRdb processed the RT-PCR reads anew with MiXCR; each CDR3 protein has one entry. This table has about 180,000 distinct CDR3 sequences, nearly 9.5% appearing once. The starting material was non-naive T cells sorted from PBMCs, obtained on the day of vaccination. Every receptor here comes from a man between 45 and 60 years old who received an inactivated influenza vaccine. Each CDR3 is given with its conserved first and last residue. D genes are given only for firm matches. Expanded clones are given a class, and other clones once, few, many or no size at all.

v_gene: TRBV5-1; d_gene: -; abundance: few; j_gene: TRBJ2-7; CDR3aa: CASSLGDGYYEQYF; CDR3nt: TGCGCCAGCAGCTTGGGGGACGGCTACTACGAGCAGTACTTC
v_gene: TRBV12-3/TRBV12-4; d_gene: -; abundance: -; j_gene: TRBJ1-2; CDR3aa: CASRVVGVTNYGYTF; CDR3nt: TGTGCCAGCAGGGTAGTGGGGGTGACTAACTATGGCTACACCTTC
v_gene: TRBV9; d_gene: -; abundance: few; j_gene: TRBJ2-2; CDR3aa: CASSVGLNTGELFF; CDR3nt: TGTGCCAGCAGCGTAGGTCTGAACACCGGGGAGCTGTTTTTT
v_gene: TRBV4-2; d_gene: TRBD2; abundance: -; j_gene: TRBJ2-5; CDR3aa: CDSSQGTSGGKETQYF; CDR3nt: TGTGACAGCAGCCAAGGGACTAGCGGGGGAAAAGAGACCCAGTACTTC
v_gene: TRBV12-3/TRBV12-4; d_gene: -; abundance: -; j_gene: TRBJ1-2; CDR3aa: CASSQGAGTRYTF; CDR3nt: TGTGCCAGCAGTCAAGGGGCAGGGACGCGCTACACCTTC
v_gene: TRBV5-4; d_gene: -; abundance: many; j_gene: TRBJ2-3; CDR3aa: CASSLSVSDTQYF; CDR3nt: TGTGCCAGCAGCTTGTCAGTCAGTGATACGCAGTATTTT
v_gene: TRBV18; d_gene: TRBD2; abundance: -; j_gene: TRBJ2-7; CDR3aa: CASSPPGLAGSYEQYF; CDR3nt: TGTGCCAGCTCACCACCGGGACTAGCGGGATCCTACGAGCAGTACTTC
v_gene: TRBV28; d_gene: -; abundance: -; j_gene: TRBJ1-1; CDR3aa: CASSAFLMNTEAFF; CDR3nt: TGTGCCAGCAGTGCCTTTCTGATGAACACTGAAGCTTTCTTT
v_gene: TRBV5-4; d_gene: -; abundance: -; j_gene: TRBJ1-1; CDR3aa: CASSFWGFPEAFF; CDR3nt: TGTGCCAGCAGCTTCTGGGGGTTCCCTGAAGCTTTCTTT
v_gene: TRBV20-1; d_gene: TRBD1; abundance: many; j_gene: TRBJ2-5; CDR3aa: CSAGDRGLVETQYF; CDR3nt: TGCAGTGCTGGGGACAGGGGGCTGGTAGAGACCCAGTACTTC
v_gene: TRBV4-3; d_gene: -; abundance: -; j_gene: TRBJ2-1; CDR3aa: CASSLEGPGNEQFF; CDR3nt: TGCGCCAGCAGCCTGGAGGGCCCTGGCAATGAGCAGTTCTTC
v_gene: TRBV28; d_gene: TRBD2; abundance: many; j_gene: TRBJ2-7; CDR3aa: CASSISTSGDSYEQYF; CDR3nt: TGTGCCAGCAGTATCTCGACTAGCGGGGACTCCTACGAGCAGTACTTC
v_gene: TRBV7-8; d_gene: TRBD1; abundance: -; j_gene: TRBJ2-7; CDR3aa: CASSFTGTGGAEQYF; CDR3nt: TGTGCCAGCAGCTTCACCGGGACAGGGGGCGCCGAGCAGTACTTC
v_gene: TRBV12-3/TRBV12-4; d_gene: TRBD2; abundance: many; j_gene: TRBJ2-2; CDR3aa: CASSPRTGGSDGELFF; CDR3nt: TGTGCCAGCAGTCCCCGTACGGGGGGGTCCGACGGGGAGCTGTTTTTT
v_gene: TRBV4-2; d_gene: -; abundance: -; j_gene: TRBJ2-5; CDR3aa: CASSQGSGRQETQYF; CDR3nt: TGTGCCAGCAGCCAAGGGAGTGGGAGACAAGAGACCCAGTACTTC
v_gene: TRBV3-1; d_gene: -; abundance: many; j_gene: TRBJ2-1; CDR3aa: CASSQDDLNSYNEQFF; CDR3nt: TGTGCCAGCAGCCAAGATGACTTAAACTCTTACAATGAGCAGTTCTTC
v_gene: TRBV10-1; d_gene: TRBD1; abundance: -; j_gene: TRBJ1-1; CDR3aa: CASSEWGQGTGEAFF; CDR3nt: TGCGCCAGCAGTGAGTGGGGACAGGGGACGGGTGAAGCTTTCTTT
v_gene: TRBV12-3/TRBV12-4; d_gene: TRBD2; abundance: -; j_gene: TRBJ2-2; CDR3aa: CASRPGLAAGELFF; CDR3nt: TGTGCCAGCAGACCGGGACTAGCAGCCGGGGAGCTGTTTTTT
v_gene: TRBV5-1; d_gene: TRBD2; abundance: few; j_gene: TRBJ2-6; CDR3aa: CASSPRTSGRGRSGANVLTF; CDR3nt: TGCGCCAGCAGCCCCCGGACTAGCGGGAGAGGGCGTTCTGGGGCCAACGTCCTGACTTTC
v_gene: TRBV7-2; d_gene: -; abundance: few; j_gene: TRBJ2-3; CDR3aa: CASSLVAGENTDTQYF; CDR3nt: TGTGCCAGCAGCTTAGTAGCAGGGGAAAACACAGATACGCAGTATTTT
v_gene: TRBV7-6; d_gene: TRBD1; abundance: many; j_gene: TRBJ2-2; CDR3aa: CASSLEGGSNTGELFF; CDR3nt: TGTGCCAGCAGCTTAGAAGGGGGCTCGAACACCGGGGAGCTGTTTTTT
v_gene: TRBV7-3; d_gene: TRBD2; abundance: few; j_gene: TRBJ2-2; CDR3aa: CASSILAGGAGELFF; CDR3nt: TGTGCCAGCAGCATACTAGCGGGAGGCGCCGGGGAGCTGTTTTTT
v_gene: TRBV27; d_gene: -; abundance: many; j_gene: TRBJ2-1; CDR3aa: CASSVLGNEQFF; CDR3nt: TGTGCCAGCAGTGTACTGGGCAATGAGCAGTTCTTC
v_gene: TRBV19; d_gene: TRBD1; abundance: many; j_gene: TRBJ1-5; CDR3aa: CASRDRGQPGNPQHF; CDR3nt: TGTGCCAGCCGGGACAGGGGCCAGCCTGGGAACCCCCAGCATTTT
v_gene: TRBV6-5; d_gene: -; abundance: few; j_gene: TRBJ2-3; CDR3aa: CASSYSPLSTDTQYF; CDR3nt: TGTGCCAGCAGTTACTCGCCGCTTAGCACAGATACGCAGTATTTT
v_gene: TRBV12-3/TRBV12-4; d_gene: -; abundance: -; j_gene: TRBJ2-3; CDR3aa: CASSQYTQYF; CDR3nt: TGTGCCAGCAGTCAGTATACGCAGTATTTT
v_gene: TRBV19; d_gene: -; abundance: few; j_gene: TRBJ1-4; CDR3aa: CASSIGSKSEKLFF; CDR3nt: TGTGCCAGTAGTATCGGCAGCAAATCGGAAAAACTGTTTTTT
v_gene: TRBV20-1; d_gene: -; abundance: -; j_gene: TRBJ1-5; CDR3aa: CSARGRTDNQPQHF; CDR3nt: TGCAGTGCTAGAGGCCGCACGGATAATCAGCCCCAGCATTTT
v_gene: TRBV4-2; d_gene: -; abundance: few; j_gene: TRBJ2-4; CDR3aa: CASSQDMQNIQYF; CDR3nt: TGTGCCAGCAGCCAAGACATGCAAAACATTCAGTACTTC
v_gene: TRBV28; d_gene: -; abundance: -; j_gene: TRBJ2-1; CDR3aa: CASSSLGTGFHNEQFF; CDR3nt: TGTGCCAGCAGTTCTTTAGGGACGGGTTTCCACAATGAGCAGTTCTTC